This entry describes one TCR beta chain. The target antigen is unknown. This record comes from a study of shared clonotypes between healthy human individuals. Germline CDR1 reads SGHRS; CDR2 reads YFSETQ. J was trimmed by 3 bases and V by 6 bases; bases with no gene match: 7. The length of the CDR3 is 14 residues. Study observations and caveats: Read depth was anticipated to influence clonotype sharing among donors. Sampling covered nothing but blood. Tissue TCR repertoires likely differ from those found in blood.

Sequencing of unsorted PBMC DNA was carried out using ten immunoSEQ deep assay plates. Assay: immunoSEQ multiplex PCR; the TCRdb copy retains only in-frame clones and omits some. The sample yields approximately 470,000 clones, approximately 81% seen once. Source material: PBMCs. The sequence was collected from a woman in her thirties or forties in good health. Some clones in this sample may be carry-over from other donors' samples. This chain uses TRBV5-1 with TRBJ2-7, with TRBD1 matching 9 bases. Here the CDR3 reads CASNRQGGVYEQYF. The CDR3 DNA reads TGCGCCAGCAACAGACAGGGGGGAGTCTACGAGCAGTACTTC.